A selection of T cell receptor beta chains follows, all from one sample in a study of blood T cell repertoires in COVID-19. Clones were read by immunoSEQ multiplex PCR, and TCRdb kept only the in-frame ones, dropping some. The profile shows under 300,000 clones, 70% to 90% of them singletons. The material sequenced was PBMCs or T cells enriched from blood (not recorded which). All receptors come from a woman in her 50s who had recovered from COVID-19. Each CDR3 is given with its conserved first and last residue. A D gene is named only where the DNA matches it firmly. Part of the rows lack a size; the others show once, few, many or a class for expanded clones.

>TRBJ2-1|-|TRBV20-1|-
CSVAGYNEQFF
TGCAGTGTGGCGGGGTACAATGAGCAGTTCTTC
>TRBJ1-1|-|TRBV28|-
CASSLWGDRSNTEAFF
TGTGCCAGCAGTTTATGGGGAGACAGGTCGAACACTGAAGCTTTCTTT
>TRBJ2-2|-|TRBV2|-
CASKYTTTGFNTGELFF
TGTGCCAGCAAATACACAACCACAGGCTTTAACACCGGGGAGCTGTTTTTT
>TRBJ2-1|TRBD2|TRBV27|few
CASSLLREGRSEQFF
TGTGCCAGCAGTTTATTGCGGGAGGGCCGGTCGGAGCAGTTCTTC
>TRBJ2-2|TRBD1|TRBV10-3|few
CAIEQGASTGELFF
TGTGCCATCGAACAGGGGGCAAGCACCGGGGAGCTGTTTTTT
>TRBJ1-3|-|TRBV15|-
CATSRDRAGGNTIYF
TGTGCCACCAGCAGAGATAGGGCAGGGGGAAACACCATATATTTT
>TRBJ2-1|TRBD1|TRBV30|-
CAWKTGTGAYNEQFF
TGTGCCTGGAAGACCGGGACAGGGGCCTACAATGAGCAGTTCTTC
>TRBJ2-7|-|TRBV28|-
CATRGGGSYEQYF
TGTGCCACCCGAGGGGGTGGCTCCTACGAGCAGTACTTC
>TRBJ1-1|-|TRBV10-3|-
CAIANPRGAGTEAFF
TGTGCCATCGCTAACCCCCGGGGGGCCGGGACTGAAGCTTTCTTT
>TRBJ1-5|TRBD1|TRBV19|-
CASSIAGQYSNQPQHF
TGTGCCAGTAGTATAGCGGGACAGTATAGCAATCAGCCCCAGCATTTT
>TRBJ2-2|TRBD2|TRBV28|-
CASRSGTRYTGELFF
TGTGCCAGCAGGTCCGGGACTAGGTATACCGGGGAGCTGTTTTTT
>TRBJ1-2|-|TRBV7-3|-
CASSPRGGKEGYTF
TGTGCCAGCAGCCCTCGCGGGGGGAAGGAGGGCTACACCTTC
>TRBJ2-1|TRBD2|TRBV2|-
CASRELAGGHEQFF
TGTGCCAGCAGGGAACTAGCGGGAGGGCACGAGCAGTTCTTC
>TRBJ1-5|-|TRBV4-2|-
CASSQDVSGLQPQHF
TGTGCCAGCAGCCAAGATGTATCAGGTCTTCAGCCCCAGCATTTT
>TRBJ2-3|-|TRBV6-5|-
CASRYTTGRTDTQYF
TGTGCCAGCAGATATACGACAGGACGCACAGATACGCAGTATTTT
>TRBJ2-1|TRBD2|TRBV2|-
CATTGTSGLSPRNEQFF
TGTGCCACCACCGGGACTAGCGGGTTGAGTCCTAGGAATGAGCAGTTCTTC
>TRBJ1-1|-|TRBV7-2|-
CASSLGGGGNTEAFF
TGTGCCAGCAGCTTAGGCGGCGGGGGAAACACTGAAGCTTTCTTT
>TRBJ2-5|-|TRBV18|-
CASSPPVRGETQYF
TGTGCCAGCTCACCACCGGTAAGGGGTGAGACCCAGTACTTC
>TRBJ2-5|TRBD2|TRBV29-1|few
CSVCILAGAETQYF
TGCAGCGTTTGCATCCTAGCGGGAGCGGAGACCCAGTACTTC
>TRBJ1-1|TRBD1|TRBV4-1|-
CASSQGTGGFTEAFF
TGCGCCAGCAGCCAAGGGACAGGGGGCTTCACTGAAGCTTTCTTT
>TRBJ2-4|-|TRBV7-9|-
CASSLALGQKNIQYF
TGTGCCAGCAGCTTAGCATTGGGGCAGAAAAACATTCAGTACTTC
>TRBJ1-2|-|TRBV25-1|once
CASSTGLGYTF
TGTGCCAGCAGCACAGGCCTTGGCTACACCTTC
>TRBJ2-7|TRBD1|TRBV20-1|-
CSASRGQVKSYEQYF
TGCAGTGCTAGTAGGGGACAGGTAAAATCCTACGAGCAGTACTTC
>TRBJ1-2|-|TRBV28|-
CASSLLTQGGGYTF
TGTGCCAGCAGTTTATTAACCCAGGGTGGTGGCTACACCTTC
>TRBJ2-2|-|TRBV5-1|-
CASSLQGNTGELFF
TGCGCCAGCAGCTTGCAGGGGAACACCGGGGAGCTGTTTTTT
>TRBJ1-2|TRBD1|TRBV7-6|-
CASSSPGGIGYTF
TGTGCCAGCAGCTCTCCAGGGGGGATAGGCTACACCTTC
>TRBJ1-5|-|TRBV9|-
CASSGTGSNQPQHF
TGTGCCAGCAGCGGGACTGGAAGCAATCAGCCCCAGCATTTT
>TRBJ2-7|-|TRBV7-2|-
CASSLDYRGYEQYF
TGTGCCAGCAGCTTAGACTATAGGGGCTACGAGCAGTACTTC
>TRBJ1-1|-|TRBV4-1|few
CASSQSGQLNTEAFF
TGCGCCAGCAGCCAATCTGGACAGTTGAACACTGAAGCTTTCTTT
>TRBJ2-1|TRBD2|TRBV7-8|-
CASSLRLAVYNEQFF
TGTGCCAGCAGCTTACGGCTAGCGGTTTACAATGAGCAGTTCTTC
>TRBJ2-7|-|TRBV7-9|-
CASSLSGLSYEQYF
TGTGCCAGCAGCCTTAGCGGCCTCTCCTACGAGCAGTACTTC
>TRBJ2-7|TRBD1|TRBV3-1/TRBV3-2|-
CASSPRQGWYEQYF
TGTGCCAGCAGCCCCCGACAGGGATGGTACGAGCAGTACTTC
>TRBJ2-7|TRBD2|TRBV12-3/TRBV12-4|-
CASSLLAGGANF
TGTGCCAGCAGTTTGCTAGCGGGAGGCGCCAACTTC
>TRBJ1-1|-|TRBV3-1/TRBV3-2|-
CASRTDSGTEAFF
TGTGCCAGCAGGACCGACAGTGGGACTGAAGCTTTCTTT
>TRBJ2-5|TRBD2|TRBV5-1|-
CASSYREGRTETQYF
TGCGCCAGCAGCTACCGGGAGGGCCGGACGGAGACCCAGTACTTC
>TRBJ2-7|TRBD1|TRBV10-3|-
CAISEGRGRGRDEQYF
TGTGCCATCAGTGAAGGTCGCGGCAGGGGGCGAGACGAGCAGTACTTC
>TRBJ2-6|TRBD2|TRBV5-1|few
CASSPGLAKPGANVLTF
TGCGCCAGCAGCCCGGGACTAGCAAAGCCTGGGGCCAACGTCCTGACTTTC
>TRBJ1-1|-|TRBV20-1|-
CSASLGPRMNTEAFF
TGCAGTGCTAGTCTGGGCCCCCGTATGAACACTGAAGCTTTCTTT
>TRBJ1-2|TRBD1|TRBV7-9|few
CASSWGTVRYGYTF
TGTGCCAGCAGCTGGGGGACAGTCCGCTATGGCTACACCTTC
>TRBJ2-7|TRBD1|TRBV28|-
CASTLRRQGAHEQYF
TGTGCCAGCACTCTCCGTCGGCAGGGGGCCCACGAGCAGTACTTC
>TRBJ2-3|TRBD2|TRBV5-1|-
CASSFTTSGNTDTQYF
TGCGCCAGCAGCTTCACGACTAGCGGGAACACAGATACGCAGTATTTT
>TRBJ1-2|-|TRBV4-1|-
CASSQDRGGRSYGYTF
TGCGCCAGCAGCCAAGACAGGGGTGGCCGGAGCTATGGCTACACCTTC
>TRBJ1-1|TRBD1|TRBV24-1|-
CATVGTGPTGHTEAFF
TGTGCCACCGTCGGGACAGGGCCAACTGGGCACACTGAAGCTTTCTTT
>TRBJ2-7|TRBD2|TRBV7-8|-
CASSLDGGRGYEQYF
TGTGCCAGCAGCTTAGACGGCGGGAGAGGGTACGAGCAGTACTTC
>TRBJ2-7|TRBD1|TRBV29-1|-
CSIGDRNYEQYF
TGCAGCATAGGGGACAGGAATTACGAGCAGTACTTC
>TRBJ1-5|-|TRBV4-2|-
CASSQDLGNQPQHF
TGTGCCAGCAGCCAAGATCTCGGCAATCAGCCCCAGCATTTT
>TRBJ2-7|TRBD1|TRBV24-1|-
CATGFPGQTTYEQYF
TGTGCCACCGGCTTTCCGGGACAGACAACCTACGAGCAGTACTTC
>TRBJ1-5|TRBD1|TRBV10-3|-
CAISAGDSDQPQHF
TGTGCCATCAGTGCGGGGGACAGCGATCAGCCCCAGCATTTT
>TRBJ2-5|-|TRBV9|-
CASLSILAENQETQYF
TGTGCCAGCCTAAGTATTTTAGCGGAGAACCAAGAGACCCAGTACTTC